Sequencing of this TCR beta chain was carried out in a study of T cells in women clearing cervical HPV infection. Study overall: Case blood drawn at lesion detection; control blood after infection cleared.

Data came from immunoSEQ multiplex PCR; TCRdb stores just in-frame clones and leaves some out. The sample table includes 25,000 to 35,000 clones. Study-level results: Each sample's T-cell count was unknown, possibly confounding richness. CIN3+ cases had significantly higher TCR richness than controls; evenness did not differ.

This CDR3 is 13 amino acids long. V lost 2 bases and J lost 5, with 9 bases in between. Per the germline V gene, CDR1 is LNHDA and CDR2 is SQIVND (reference sequence). About this clone: What it binds is not known. Sequencing ends 3 residues short of the CDR3 end; the germline J gene provides the rest.

Dot-blot hybridization genotyped cervical HPV amplified with MY09/MY11 PCR. Sequencing input: blood buffy coat. The V and J genes are TRBV19 and TRBJ2-5; D call uncertain. The clonotype was recovered from a woman between 18 and 75 years old with a cervical HPV16 infection that either progressed to CIN3+ or cleared (not recorded which). The CDR3 reads CASSISPAETQYF. The DNA read from the CDR3 is TGTGCCAGTAGTATATCTCCCGCGGAGACC.